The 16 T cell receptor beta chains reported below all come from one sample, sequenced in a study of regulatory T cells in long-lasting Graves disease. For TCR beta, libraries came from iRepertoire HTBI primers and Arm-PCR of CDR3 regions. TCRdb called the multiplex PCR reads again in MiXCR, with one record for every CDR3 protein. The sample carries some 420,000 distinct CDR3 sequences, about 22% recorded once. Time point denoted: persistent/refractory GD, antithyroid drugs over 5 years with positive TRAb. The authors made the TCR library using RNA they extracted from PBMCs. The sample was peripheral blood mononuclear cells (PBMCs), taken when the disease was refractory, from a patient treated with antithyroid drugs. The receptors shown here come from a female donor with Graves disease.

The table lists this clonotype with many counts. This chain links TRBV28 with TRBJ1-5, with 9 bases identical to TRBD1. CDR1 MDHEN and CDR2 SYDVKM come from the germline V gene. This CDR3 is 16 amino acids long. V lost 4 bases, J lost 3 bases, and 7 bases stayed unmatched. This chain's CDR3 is CASSSPQGALNQPQHF. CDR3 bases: TGTGCCAGCAGTTCCCCACAGGGGGCGCTCAATCAGCCCCAGCATTTT.

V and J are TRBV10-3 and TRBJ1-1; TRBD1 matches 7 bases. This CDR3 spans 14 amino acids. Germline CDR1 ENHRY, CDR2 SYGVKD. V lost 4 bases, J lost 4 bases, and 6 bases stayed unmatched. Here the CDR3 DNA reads TGTGCCATCAGTGGGGGGCAGGGGGGCACTGAAGCTTTCTTT. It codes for CAISGGQGGTEAFF.

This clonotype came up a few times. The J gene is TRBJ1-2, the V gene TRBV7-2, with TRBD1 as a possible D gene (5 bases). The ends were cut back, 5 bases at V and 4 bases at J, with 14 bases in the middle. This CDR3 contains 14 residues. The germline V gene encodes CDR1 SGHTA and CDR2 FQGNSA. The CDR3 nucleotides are TGTGCCAGCAGCCATTACGGGACGGGCTATGGCTACACCTTC. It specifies CASSHYGTGYGYTF.

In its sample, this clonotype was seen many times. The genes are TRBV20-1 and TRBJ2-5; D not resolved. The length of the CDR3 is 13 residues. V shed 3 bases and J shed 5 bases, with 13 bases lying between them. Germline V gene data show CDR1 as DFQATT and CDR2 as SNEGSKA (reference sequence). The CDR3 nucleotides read TGCAGTGCTAGTTGGTTGGACGCCGAGACCCAGTACTTC. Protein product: CSASWLDAETQYF.

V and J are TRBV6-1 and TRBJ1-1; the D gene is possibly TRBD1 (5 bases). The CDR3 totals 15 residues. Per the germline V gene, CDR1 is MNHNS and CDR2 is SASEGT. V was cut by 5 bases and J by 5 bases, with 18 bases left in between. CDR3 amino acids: CASSMVGGARTEAFF. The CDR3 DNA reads TGTGCCAGCAGTATGGTTGGAGGGGCGAGAACTGAAGCTTTCTTT.

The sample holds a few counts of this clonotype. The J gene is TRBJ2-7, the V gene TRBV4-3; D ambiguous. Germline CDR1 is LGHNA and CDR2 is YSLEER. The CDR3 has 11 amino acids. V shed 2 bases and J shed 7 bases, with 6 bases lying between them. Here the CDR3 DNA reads TGCGCCAGCAGCCAACATGGTGAGCAGTACTTC. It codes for CASSQHGEQYF.

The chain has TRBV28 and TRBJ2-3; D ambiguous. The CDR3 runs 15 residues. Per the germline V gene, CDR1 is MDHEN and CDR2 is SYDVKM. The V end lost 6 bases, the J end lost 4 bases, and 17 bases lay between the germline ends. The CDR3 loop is CASSMRRLRADTQYF. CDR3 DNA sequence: TGTGCCAGCAGCATGAGACGGTTGCGCGCAGATACGCAGTATTTT. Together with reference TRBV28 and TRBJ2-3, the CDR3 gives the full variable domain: DVKVTQSSRYLVKRTGEKVFLECVQDMDHENMFWYRQDPGLGLRLIYFSYDVKMKEKGDIPEGYSVSREKKERFSLILESASTNQTSMYLCASSMRRLRADTQYFGPGTRLTVL.

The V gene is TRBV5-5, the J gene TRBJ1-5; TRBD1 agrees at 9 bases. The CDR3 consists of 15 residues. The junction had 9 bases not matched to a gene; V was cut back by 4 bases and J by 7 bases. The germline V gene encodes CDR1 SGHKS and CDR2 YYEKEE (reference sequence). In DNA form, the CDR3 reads TGTGCCAGCAGCCACGGGACAGGGAAGAGCCAGCCCCAGCATTTT. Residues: CASSHGTGKSQPQHF.

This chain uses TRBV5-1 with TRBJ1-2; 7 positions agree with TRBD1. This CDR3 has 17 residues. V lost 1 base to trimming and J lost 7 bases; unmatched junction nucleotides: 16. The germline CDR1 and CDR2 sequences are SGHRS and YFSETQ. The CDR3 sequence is CASSLKTLWEGAGGYTF. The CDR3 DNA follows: TGCGCCAGCAGCTTGAAAACACTGTGGGAGGGGGCCGGTGGCTACACCTTC.

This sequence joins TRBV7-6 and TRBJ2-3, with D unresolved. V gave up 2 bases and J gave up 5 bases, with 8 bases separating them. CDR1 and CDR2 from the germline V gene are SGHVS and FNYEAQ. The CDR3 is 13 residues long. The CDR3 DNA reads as TGTGCCAGCAGCTTAAGTATGTTAGATACGCAGTATTTT. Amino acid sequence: CASSLSMLDTQYF.

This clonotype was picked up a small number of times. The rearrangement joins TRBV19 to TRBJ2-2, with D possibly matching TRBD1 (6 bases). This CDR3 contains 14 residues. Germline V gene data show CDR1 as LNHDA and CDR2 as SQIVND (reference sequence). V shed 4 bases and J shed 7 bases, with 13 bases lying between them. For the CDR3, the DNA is TGTGCCAGTAGTACACCAGGGGATATCGGGGAGCTGTTTTTT. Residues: CASSTPGDIGELFF.

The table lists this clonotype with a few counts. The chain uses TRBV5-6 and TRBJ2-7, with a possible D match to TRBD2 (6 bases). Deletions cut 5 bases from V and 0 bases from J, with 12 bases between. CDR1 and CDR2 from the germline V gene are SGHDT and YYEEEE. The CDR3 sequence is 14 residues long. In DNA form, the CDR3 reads TGTGCCAGCAGGGGGGGAGTGAGCTCCTACGAGCAGTACTTC. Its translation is CASRGGVSSYEQYF. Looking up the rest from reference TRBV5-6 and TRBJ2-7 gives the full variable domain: DAGVTQSPTHLIKTRGQQVTLRCSPKSGHDTVSWYQQALGQGPQFIFQYYEEEERQRGNFPDRFSGHQFPNYSSELNVNALLLGDSALYLCASRGGVSSYEQYFGPGTRLTVT.

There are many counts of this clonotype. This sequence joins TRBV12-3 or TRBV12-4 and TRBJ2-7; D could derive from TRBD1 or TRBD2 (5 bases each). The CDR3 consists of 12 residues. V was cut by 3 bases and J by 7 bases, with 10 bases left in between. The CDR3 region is CASSLGPLEQYF. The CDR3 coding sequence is TGTGCCAGCAGTTTGGGACCTCTGGAGCAGTACTTC.

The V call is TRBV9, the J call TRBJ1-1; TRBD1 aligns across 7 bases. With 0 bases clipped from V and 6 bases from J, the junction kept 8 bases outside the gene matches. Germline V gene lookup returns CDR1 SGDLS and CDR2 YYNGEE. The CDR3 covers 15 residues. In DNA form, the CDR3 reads TGTGCCAGCAGCGTAGGAGGGGGCTTTGGTTCTGAAGCTTTCTTT. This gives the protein CASSVGGGFGSEAFF.

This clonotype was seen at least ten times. The CDR3 nucleotides are TGTGCCAGCAGCCCGACCCCGACAGGGGGAAACGAAAAACTGTTTTTT. It yields the protein CASSPTPTGGNEKLFF. The chain is built from TRBV7-2 and TRBJ1-4, with TRBD1 matching 9 bases. CDR1 and CDR2 (germline): SGHTA, FQGNSA. Germline trimming cut 5 bases from V and 8 bases from J; bases unmatched to any gene: 12. CDR3 length: 16 residues.

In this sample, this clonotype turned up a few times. CDR3 residues: CASSLAGGVPYGYTF. CDR3 nucleotide sequence: TGTGCCAGCAGCTTGGCTGGGGGGGTTCCCTATGGCTACACCTTC. The chain carries TRBV7-2 and TRBJ1-2, with D tentatively TRBD1 (5 bases). Germline lookup yields CDR1 SGHTA and CDR2 FQGNSA. CDR3 size: 15 residues. V dropped 3 bases and J dropped 4 bases, with 15 bases sitting between them.